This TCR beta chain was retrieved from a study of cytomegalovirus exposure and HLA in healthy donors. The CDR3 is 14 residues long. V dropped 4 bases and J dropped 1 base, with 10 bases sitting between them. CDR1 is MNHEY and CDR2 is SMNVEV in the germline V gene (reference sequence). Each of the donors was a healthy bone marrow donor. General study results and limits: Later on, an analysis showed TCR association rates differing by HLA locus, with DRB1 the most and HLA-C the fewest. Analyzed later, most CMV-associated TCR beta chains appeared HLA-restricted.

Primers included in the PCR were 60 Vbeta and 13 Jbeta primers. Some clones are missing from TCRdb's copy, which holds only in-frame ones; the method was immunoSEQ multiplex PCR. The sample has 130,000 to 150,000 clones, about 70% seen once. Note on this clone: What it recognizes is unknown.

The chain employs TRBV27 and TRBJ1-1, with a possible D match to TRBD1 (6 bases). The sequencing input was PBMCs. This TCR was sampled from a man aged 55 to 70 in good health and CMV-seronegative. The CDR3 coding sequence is TGTGCCAGCAGTTCTCAGGGGTGGAACACTGAAGCTTTCTTT. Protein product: CASSSQGWNTEAFF.